Shown below are 10 T cell receptor beta chains from a single sample sequenced in a study of Tregs in tolerant kidney transplant recipients (dated by TCRdb to between 2017 and 2020). Libraries were built with the immunoSEQ multiplex PCR assay. TCRdb mirrors the immuneACCESS table, restricted to in-frame sequences. Some clones are absent from its copies; in checked studies, under half trace to an unresolved V gene, and the reason for the others is unknown. The sample's own table lists 45,000 to 55,000 clones. Roughly 0.85% of the sample is held by the ten biggest clonotypes. Sample time point, as interpreted from the label and publication: blood sample drawn before combined kidney and bone marrow transplant. Sequenced material: CD4+ T cells from blood, taken before the transplant. These receptors were collected from a human donor who received a combined kidney and bone marrow transplant.

Worth noting for this clone: At one end the junction does not follow the germline gene, possibly because of a read error. The read ends 3 residues shy of where the CDR3 ends; the end is completed using the germline J gene. This chain joins TRBV4-2 and TRBJ2-2; D may be TRBD1 (5 bases). Germline CDR1 reads LGHNA; CDR2 reads YNFKEQ. The CDR3 contains 14 residues. CDR3 bases read: TGCGCCAGCAGCCCGGACATGTCTACCGGGGAG. Translating it yields CASSPDMSTGE. The whole CDR3 sequence reads CASSPDMSTGELFF.

Remarks on this clone: Coverage ceases 3 residues before the CDR3 finishes, and the germline J gene fills in the end. This sequence joins TRBV5-1 and TRBJ2-5; 9 nucleotides agree with TRBD1. The trim removed 0 bases at V and 3 bases at J, leaving 3 bases unmatched. The V gene's germline CDR1 is SGHRS and CDR2 YFSETQ. The CDR3 consists of 15 residues. The part of the CDR3 DNA that was read is TGCGCCAGCAGCTTGGGCCGACAGGGGGAAGAGACC. Protein product: CASSLGRQGEET. The whole CDR3 reads CASSLGRQGEETQYF.

Worth noting for this clone: The read ends 3 residues before the CDR3 terminus; that terminus is restored from the germline J gene. The J gene is TRBJ1-2, the V gene TRBV30; 8 bases align to TRBD1. The CDR3 spans 14 residues. Germline V lookup: CDR1 GTSNPN, CDR2 SVGIG (reference sequence). The V and J ends lost 5 bases and 6 bases, in that order; junction bases with no gene match: 11. CDR3 DNA (partial): TGTGCCTGGGACTCAGGACAGGGACAAGATGGC. This translates into CAWDSGQGQDG. In full, the CDR3 is CAWDSGQGQDGYTF.

A word on this clone: The read terminates 3 residues before the CDR3 end, so the remaining end is supplied by the germline J gene. V and J are TRBV20-1 and TRBJ2-1; no clear D. This CDR3 is built from 12 residues. Germline loops: CDR1 DFQATT, CDR2 SNEGSKA (reference sequence). The V end lost 0 bases, the J end lost 9 bases, and 9 bases lay between the germline ends. The CDR3 region is CSARDMATEQFF. The DNA read from the CDR3 is TGCAGTGCTAGAGATATGGCCACTGAG.

With respect to this clone: The CDR3 end is not reached by the read, which stops 3 residues before it; the germline J gene fills it in. The V and J genes are TRBV7-2 and TRBJ2-5, with D uncertain. Trimming cost V 6 bases and J 5 bases, with 10 bases left between them. The length of the CDR3 is 12 residues. CDR1 SGHTA and CDR2 FQGNSA come from the germline V gene. The sequenced CDR3 bases are TGTGCCAGCAGACGAGAAGGGGAGACC. Residues: CASRREGET. The CDR3 in its entirety is CASRREGETQYF. Variable domain in full (rest from reference TRBV7-2 and TRBJ2-5): GAGVSQSPSNKVTEKGKDVELRCDPISGHTALYWYRQSLGQGLEFLIYFQGNSAPDKSGLPSDRFSAERTGGSVSTLTIQRTQQEDSAVYLCASRREGETQYFGPGTRLLVL.

On this clone: Read data end 3 residues before the CDR3 end; the end is taken from the germline J gene. The same CDR3 is also encoded by other DNA sequences in this sample. The J gene is TRBJ1-6, the V gene TRBV18; 7 nucleotides agree with TRBD1. The CDR3 loop spans 14 amino acids. CDR1 is KGHSH and CDR2 is LQKENI in the germline V gene. The ends lost 6 bases at V and 7 bases at J; junction bases unmatched: 6. The CDR3 DNA, read in part, is TGTGCCAGCTCGCCGACAGGGAACAATTCACCC. It is translated as CASSPTGNNSP. The whole CDR3 is CASSPTGNNSPLHF.

Notes on this clone: Sequencing ends 3 residues short of the CDR3 end; the germline J gene provides the rest. This chain links TRBV19 with TRBJ1-5; tentative D call: TRBD1 (6 bases). Trimming cost V 7 bases and J 3 bases, with 10 bases left between them. The length of the CDR3 is 13 residues. Germline V gives CDR1 LNHDA, CDR2 SQIVND (reference sequence). Partial CDR3 DNA: TGTGCCAGTACCCACAGGGTCAATCAGCCC. This translates into CASTHRVNQP. In full, the CDR3 reads CASTHRVNQPQHF.

Points on this clone: The read terminates 3 residues ahead of where the CDR3 ends, so the germline J gene completes it. The chain is built from TRBV10-3 and TRBJ2-7; 7 bases agree with TRBD1. In germline, CDR1 is ENHRY, CDR2 SYGVKD. Trimming at V came to 6 bases and at J to 2 bases, leaving 10 bases not matched to a gene. The CDR3 contains 15 residues. CDR3: CAISEERTGTYEQYF. The CDR3 DNA, read in part, is TGTGCCATCAGCGAAGAACGGACAGGTACCTACGAG.

On this clone itself: The CDR3 goes on 3 residues after the read ends, and that part is filled in from the germline J gene. This rearrangement joins TRBV13 to TRBJ2-4, with TRBD1 as a possible D gene (6 bases). This CDR3 is 18 amino acids long. The V end lost 0 bases, the J end lost 1 base, and 16 bases lay between the germline ends. Germline lookup yields CDR1 PRHDT and CDR2 FYEKMQ (reference sequence). The part of the CDR3 DNA that was read is TGTGCCAGCAGCTTAGGAGGCAGGACAGTGCTGGCCAAAAACATT. Encoded protein: CASSLGGRTVLAKNI. The whole CDR3 reads CASSLGGRTVLAKNIQYF.

As concerns this clone: The CDR3 extends 3 residues past the end of the read, so its final part is completed from the germline J gene. This sequence joins TRBV20-1 and TRBJ2-2; TRBD2 matches at 11 bases. The CDR3 length is 15 residues. CDR1 and CDR2 from the germline V gene are DFQATT and SNEGSKA (reference sequence). V lost 6 bases, J lost 3 bases, and 6 bases stayed unmatched. The chain's CDR3 is CSAKISGRDTGELFF. The CDR3 bases that were read are TGCAGTGCGAAAATTAGCGGGAGGGACACCGGGGAG.